The 3 T cell receptor beta chains listed next were all sequenced from one sample in a study of T cell changes during pregnancy in multiple sclerosis. Some clones are missing from TCRdb's copy, which holds only in-frame ones; the method was immunoSEQ multiplex PCR. Counted here are some 47,000 clones, over 75% occurring once; the ten biggest clones make up roughly 8.5%. The sequencing used CD8+ T cells from peripheral blood mononuclear cells, collected in the second trimester of pregnancy. These TCRs come from a female donor with multiple sclerosis, enrolled in a pregnancy study.

This chain uses TRBV13 with TRBJ1-1; D is possibly TRBD1 (5 bases). Germline-derived CDR1 and CDR2 are PRHDT and FYEKMQ (reference sequence). The CDR3 contains 14 residues. The V end lost 4 bases, the J end lost 5 bases, and 14 bases lay between the germline ends. CDR3 bases: TGTGCCAGCAGCTCCGGTACGGGGGGAACTGAAGCTTTCTTT. It yields the protein CASSSGTGGTEAFF.

The gene calls are TRBV14 and TRBJ1-2, with 7 bases matching TRBD1. This CDR3 is 13 amino acids long. Germline trimming cut 5 bases from V and 2 bases from J; bases unmatched to any gene: 2. Germline V gives CDR1 SGHDN, CDR2 FVKESK. CDR3 sequence (DNA): TGTGCCAGCAGCATGGGACAGAACTATGGCTACACCTTC. It encodes CASSMGQNYGYTF. Together with reference TRBV14 and TRBJ1-2, the CDR3 gives the full variable domain: EAGVTQFPSHSVIEKGQTVTLRCDPISGHDNLYWYRRVMGKEIKFLLHFVKESKQDESGMPNNRFLAERTGGTYSTLKVQPAELEDSGVYFCASSMGQNYGYTFGSGTRLTVV.

The J gene is TRBJ2-1, the V gene TRBV7-3, with 10 nucleotides matching TRBD2. Germline trimming cut 4 bases from V and 8 bases from J; bases unmatched to any gene: 8. CDR3 length equals 15 residues. Per germline, CDR1 SGHTA and CDR2 FQGTGA. CDR3 amino acids: CASSSLAGSSDEQFF. Written as DNA, the CDR3 is TGTGCCAGCAGCTCACTAGCGGGGTCCAGCGATGAGCAGTTCTTC.